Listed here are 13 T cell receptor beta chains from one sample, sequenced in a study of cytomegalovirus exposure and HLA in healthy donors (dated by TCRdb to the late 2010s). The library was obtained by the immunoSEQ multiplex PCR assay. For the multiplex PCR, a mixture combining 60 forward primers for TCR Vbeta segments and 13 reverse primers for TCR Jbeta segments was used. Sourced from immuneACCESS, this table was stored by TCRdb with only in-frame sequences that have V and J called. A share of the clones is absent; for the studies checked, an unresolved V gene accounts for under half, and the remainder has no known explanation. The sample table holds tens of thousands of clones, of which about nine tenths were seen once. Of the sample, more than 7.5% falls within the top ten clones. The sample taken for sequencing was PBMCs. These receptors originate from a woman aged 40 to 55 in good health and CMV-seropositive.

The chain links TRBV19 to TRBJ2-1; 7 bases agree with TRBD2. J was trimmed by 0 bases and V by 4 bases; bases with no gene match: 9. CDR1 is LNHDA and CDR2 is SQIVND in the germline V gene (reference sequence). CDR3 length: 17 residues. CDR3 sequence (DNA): TGTGCCAGTAGTACCAGTTCGACGGGGGGCTCCTACAATGAGCAGTTCTTC. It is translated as CASSTSSTGGSYNEQFF.

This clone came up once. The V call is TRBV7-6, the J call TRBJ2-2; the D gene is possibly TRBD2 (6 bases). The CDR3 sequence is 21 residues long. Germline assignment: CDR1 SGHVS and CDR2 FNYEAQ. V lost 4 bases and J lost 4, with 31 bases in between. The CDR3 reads CASSSQRMRGSGVQFTGELFF. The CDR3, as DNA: TGTGCCAGCAGCTCCCAACGGATGCGGGGCAGTGGGGTTCAATTCACCGGGGAGCTGTTTTTT.

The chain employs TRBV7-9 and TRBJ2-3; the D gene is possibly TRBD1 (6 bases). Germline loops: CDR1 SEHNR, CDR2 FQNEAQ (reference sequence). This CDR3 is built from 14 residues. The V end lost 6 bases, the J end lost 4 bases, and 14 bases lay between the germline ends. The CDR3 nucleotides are TGTGCCAGCAGACACACAGGGTCTCCAGATACGCAGTATTTT. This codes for CASRHTGSPDTQYF. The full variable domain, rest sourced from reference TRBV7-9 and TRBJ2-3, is DTGVSQNPRHKITKRGQNVTFRCDPISEHNRLYWYRQTLGQGPEFLTYFQNEAQLEKSRLLSDRFSAERPKGSFSTLEIQRTEQGDSAMYLCASRHTGSPDTQYFGPGTRLTVL.

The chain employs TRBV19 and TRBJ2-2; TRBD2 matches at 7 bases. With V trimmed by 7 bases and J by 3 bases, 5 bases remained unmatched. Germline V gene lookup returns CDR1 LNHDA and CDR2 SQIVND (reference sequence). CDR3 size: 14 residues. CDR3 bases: TGTGCCAGTAATTCAGCGGGGCACACCGGGGAGCTGTTTTTT. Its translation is CASNSAGHTGELFF.

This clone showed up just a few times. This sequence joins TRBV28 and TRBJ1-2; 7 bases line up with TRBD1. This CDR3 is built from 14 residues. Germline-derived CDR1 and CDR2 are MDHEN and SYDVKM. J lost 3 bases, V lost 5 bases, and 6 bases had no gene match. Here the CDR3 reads CASSIPGQYYGYTF. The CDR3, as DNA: TGTGCCAGCAGTATACCGGGACAGTACTATGGCTACACCTTC.

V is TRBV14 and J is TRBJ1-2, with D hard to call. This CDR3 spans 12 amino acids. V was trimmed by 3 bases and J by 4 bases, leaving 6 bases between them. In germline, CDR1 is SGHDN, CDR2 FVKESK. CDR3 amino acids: CASSQASYGYTF. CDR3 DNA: TGTGCCAGCAGCCAGGCCAGCTATGGCTACACCTTC. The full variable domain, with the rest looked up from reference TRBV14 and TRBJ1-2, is EAGVTQFPSHSVIEKGQTVTLRCDPISGHDNLYWYRRVMGKEIKFLLHFVKESKQDESGMPNNRFLAERTGGTYSTLKVQPAELEDSGVYFCASSQASYGYTFGSGTRLTVV.

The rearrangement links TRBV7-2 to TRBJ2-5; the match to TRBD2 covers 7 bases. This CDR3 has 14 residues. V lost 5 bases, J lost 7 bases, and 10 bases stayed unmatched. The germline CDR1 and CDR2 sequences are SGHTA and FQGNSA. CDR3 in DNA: TGTGCCAGCAGCACCTCCGGGACTACGGTGACCCAGTACTTC. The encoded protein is CASSTSGTTVTQYF.

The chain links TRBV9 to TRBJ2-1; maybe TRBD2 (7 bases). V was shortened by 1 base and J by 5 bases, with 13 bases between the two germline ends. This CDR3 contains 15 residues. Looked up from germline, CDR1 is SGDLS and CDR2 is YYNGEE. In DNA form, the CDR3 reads TGTGCCAGCAGCGTATTGGCGGGGGCTAACAATGAGCAGTTCTTC. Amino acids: CASSVLAGANNEQFF.

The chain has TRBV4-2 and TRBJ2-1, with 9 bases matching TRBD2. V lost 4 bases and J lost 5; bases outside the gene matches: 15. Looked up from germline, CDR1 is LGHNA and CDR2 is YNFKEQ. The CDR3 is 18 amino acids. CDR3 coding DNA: TGTGCCAGCAGCCGACAAGGGGTTAGCGGGAGTATTAACAATGAGCAGTTCTTC. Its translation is CASSRQGVSGSINNEQFF.

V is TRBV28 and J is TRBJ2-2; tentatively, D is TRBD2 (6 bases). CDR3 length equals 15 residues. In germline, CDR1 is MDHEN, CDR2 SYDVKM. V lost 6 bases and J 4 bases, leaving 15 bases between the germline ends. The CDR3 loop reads CASRWEARPTGELFF. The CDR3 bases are TGTGCCAGCAGGTGGGAGGCCCGACCCACCGGGGAGCTGTTTTTT.

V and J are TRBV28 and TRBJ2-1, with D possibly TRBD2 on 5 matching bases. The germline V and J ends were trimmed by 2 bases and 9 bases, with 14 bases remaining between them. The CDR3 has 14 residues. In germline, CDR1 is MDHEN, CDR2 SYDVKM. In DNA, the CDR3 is TGTGCCAGCAGTTTAAGGGTCCCACGGGGTGAGCAGTTCTTC. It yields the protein CASSLRVPRGEQFF.

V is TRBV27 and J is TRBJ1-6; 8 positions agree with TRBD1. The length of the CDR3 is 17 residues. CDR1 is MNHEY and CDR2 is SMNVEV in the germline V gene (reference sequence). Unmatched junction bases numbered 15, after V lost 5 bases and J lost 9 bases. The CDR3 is CASSGTTGGGWGSPLHF. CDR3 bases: TGTGCCAGCAGTGGGACTACAGGGGGTGGGTGGGGTTCACCCCTCCACTTT.

CDR3 nucleotides: TGTGCCAGCAGCAAGACTAGTATAGTTAATGAGCAGTTCTTC. Protein product: CASSKTSIVNEQFF. V gene TRBV9 combines with J gene TRBJ2-1; weak D call: TRBD2 (6 bases). CDR1 and CDR2 from the germline V gene are SGDLS and YYNGEE. The V end lost 4 bases, the J end lost 7 bases, and 15 bases lay between the germline ends. The CDR3 has 14 amino acids.